What follows is one TCR beta chain and its context. This sample stems from a study of blood T cell repertoires in COVID-19. Overall study: Sites in the United States, Italy and Spain provided acute and convalescent COVID-19 samples. Sample material is recorded as cDNA or gDNA derived from T cells, B-cell-depleted T cells, or PBMCs.

Trimming pared 3 bases from V and 1 base from J, leaving 17 bases between. CDR1 and CDR2 from the germline V gene are MGHRA and YSYEKL. The CDR3 sequence is 17 residues long. Under the authors' procedure: Researchers report that nucleated cell counts were estimated from reference gene primer amplification. TCRdb's table, derived via immunoSEQ multiplex PCR, lists solely in-frame clones and lacks some. V, J and clone size are taken as reported in that table, and D and trimming were inferred from the DNA itself. The table includes under 200,000 clones, 70% to 90% detected once. Sequenced sample: peripheral blood. The V gene is TRBV4-1, the J gene TRBJ2-3; tentative D call: TRBD1 (6 bases). This clonotype was sampled from a man aged 55 to 69 with active or convalescent COVID-19. In DNA, the CDR3 is TGCGCCAGCAGCCAGGATATGAGTTGGGGGCGCACAGATACGCAGTATTTT. It specifies CASSQDMSWGRTDTQYF.